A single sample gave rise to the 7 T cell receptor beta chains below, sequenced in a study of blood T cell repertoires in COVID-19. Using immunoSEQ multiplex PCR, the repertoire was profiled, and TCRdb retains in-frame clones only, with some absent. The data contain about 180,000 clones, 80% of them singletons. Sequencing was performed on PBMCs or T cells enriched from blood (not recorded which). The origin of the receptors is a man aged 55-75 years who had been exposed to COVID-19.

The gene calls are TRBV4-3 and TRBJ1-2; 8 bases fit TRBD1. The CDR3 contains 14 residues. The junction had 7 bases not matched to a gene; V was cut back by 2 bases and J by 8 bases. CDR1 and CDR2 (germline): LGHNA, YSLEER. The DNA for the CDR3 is TGCGCCAGCAGCCAATCGGACAGGGTCGGCGGCTACACCTTC. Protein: CASSQSDRVGGYTF.

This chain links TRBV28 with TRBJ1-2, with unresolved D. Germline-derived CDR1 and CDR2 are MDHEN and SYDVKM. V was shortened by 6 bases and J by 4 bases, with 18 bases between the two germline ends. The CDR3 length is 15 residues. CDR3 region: CASSLSGSSVYGYTF. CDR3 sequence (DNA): TGTGCCAGCAGCTTGTCGGGTTCGTCTGTCTATGGCTACACCTTC.

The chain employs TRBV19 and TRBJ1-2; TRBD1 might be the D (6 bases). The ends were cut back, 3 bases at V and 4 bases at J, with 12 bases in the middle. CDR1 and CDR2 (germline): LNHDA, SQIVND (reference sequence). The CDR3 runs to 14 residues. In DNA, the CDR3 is TGTGCCAGTAGTATCCTGCAGGGGACCTATGGCTACACCTTC. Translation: CASSILQGTYGYTF.

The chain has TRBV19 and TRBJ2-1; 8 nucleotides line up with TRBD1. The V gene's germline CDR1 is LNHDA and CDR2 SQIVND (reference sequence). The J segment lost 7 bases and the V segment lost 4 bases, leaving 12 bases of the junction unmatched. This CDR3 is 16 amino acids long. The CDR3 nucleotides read TGTGCCAGTAGTACTCAGAATTATCGGACAGGGAATGAGCAGTTCTTC. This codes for CASSTQNYRTGNEQFF.

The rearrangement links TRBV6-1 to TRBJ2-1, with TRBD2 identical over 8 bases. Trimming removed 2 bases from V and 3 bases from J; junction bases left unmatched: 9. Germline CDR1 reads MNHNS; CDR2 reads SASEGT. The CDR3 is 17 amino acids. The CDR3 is CASSEFDFGGGYNEQFF. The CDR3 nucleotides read TGTGCCAGCAGTGAATTTGACTTCGGGGGGGGCTACAATGAGCAGTTCTTC.

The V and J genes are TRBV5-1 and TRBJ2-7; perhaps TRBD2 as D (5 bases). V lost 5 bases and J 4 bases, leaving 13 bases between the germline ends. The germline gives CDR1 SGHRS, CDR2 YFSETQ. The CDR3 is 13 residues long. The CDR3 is CASRERVSYEQYF. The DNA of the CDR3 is TGCGCCAGCAGGGAGAGGGTTAGTTACGAGCAGTACTTC.

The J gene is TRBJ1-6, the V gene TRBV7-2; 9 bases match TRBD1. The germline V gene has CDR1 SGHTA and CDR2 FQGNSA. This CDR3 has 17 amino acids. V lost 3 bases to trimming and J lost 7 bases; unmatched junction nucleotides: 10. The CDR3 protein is CASSFLQGAMINSPLHF. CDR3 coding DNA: TGTGCCAGCAGCTTTCTACAGGGGGCTATGATCAATTCACCCCTCCACTTT.